A selection of T cell receptor beta chains follows, all from one sample in a study of cytomegalovirus exposure and HLA in healthy donors. The table came from immunoSEQ multiplex PCR; TCRdb's copy has only in-frame clones and leaves some out. Of 95,000 to 150,000 clones in the sample, roughly 80% were seen once. The sample consisted of PBMCs. The receptors here all came from a woman aged 40 to 50 in good health and CMV-seronegative. The conserved cysteine and the conserved F or W are not part of the CDR3 here. The D gene is left open where the match is weak.

14,TRBV12-5,TRBJ2-7,TRBD2,ASGLVLSGGAYEQY
12,TRBV11-2,TRBJ2-1,-,ASSHLLEYNEQF
14,TRBV4-2,TRBJ1-6,TRBD1,ASSQGFGTGGSPLH
17,TRBV11-1,TRBJ2-3,TRBD2,ASSLAPTSGGAFVDTQY
12,TRBV28,TRBJ1-2,TRBD1,ASSPQGQGRGYT
12,TRBV14,TRBJ2-7,-,ASRSIYGGHEQY
11,TRBV10-3,TRBJ2-7,-,AIAGATSYEQY
12,TRBV14,TRBJ2-2,-,ASSQGVRAGELF
12,TRBV5-1,TRBJ2-3,-,ASTREFGTDTQY
15,TRBV29-1,TRBJ1-2,TRBD1,SVEGGTGGPGDYGYT
14,TRBV9,TRBJ2-1,TRBD2,ASSVVTGGRYNEQF
12,TRBV27,TRBJ1-5,-,ASRGSHSNQPQH
14,TRBV5-4,TRBJ1-3,TRBD1,ASSLGSTGAGNTIY
12,TRBV5-1,TRBJ1-2,-,ASSLGQEFYGYT
14,TRBV5-6,TRBJ1-2,TRBD1,ASSWGTGSPSYGYT
12,TRBV7-9,TRBJ2-5,-,ASSLVGREETQY
12,TRBV6-1,TRBJ2-2,-,ASRMAPNTGELF
12,TRBV5-1,TRBJ2-2,TRBD2,ASSPGLASGELF
14,TRBV11-2,TRBJ2-7,-,ASSLDSGVRSYEQY
9,TRBV6-5,TRBJ1-1,-,ASSPGFEAF
13,TRBV30,TRBJ2-5,-,AWSGFSGSQETQY
12,TRBV30,TRBJ2-1,TRBD1,AWSAGQVPNEQF
13,TRBV28,TRBJ2-1,TRBD1,ASSPTGGARNEQF
12,TRBV7-2,TRBJ2-7,TRBD2,ASNETSVSYEQY
13,TRBV6-6,TRBJ2-3,-,ASGASGLVTDTQY
13,TRBV19,TRBJ2-1,-,ASSPAGLVLREQF
14,TRBV19,TRBJ2-7,-,ASSQGMTRYLIGQY
11,TRBV6-5,TRBJ2-7,TRBD1,ASSRDRAYEQY
13,TRBV11-3,TRBJ2-1,-,ASSLGQGNYNEQF
13,TRBV5-8,TRBJ2-7,-,ASSLAAGIAYEQY
15,TRBV27,TRBJ1-6,-,ASSLWGQSGTKSPLH
14,TRBV14,TRBJ2-2,-,ASRKNPGGNTGELF
15,TRBV11-3,TRBJ2-2,TRBD2,ASSLVVSPSGIGELF
12,TRBV27,TRBJ1-4,TRBD1,ASGRQGANEKLF
12,TRBV2,TRBJ1-4,-,ASSRQATNEKLF
13,TRBV7-9,-,-,ASSPTGSLPYEQY
14,TRBV9,TRBJ2-2,TRBD1,ASSAQGAVNTGELF
12,TRBV4-2,TRBJ2-7,-,ASSQERASYEQY
13,TRBV6-4,TRBJ1-6,TRBD1,ASSDGTGGDSPLH
11,TRBV7-9,TRBJ1-2,-,ASSPQGNYGYT
11,TRBV2,TRBJ2-2,-,ASSGEDTGELF
13,TRBV7-9,TRBJ2-4,-,ASSLGTMAKNIQY
12,TRBV5-1,TRBJ2-7,TRBD1,ASSFGDSGYEQY
14,TRBV18,TRBJ2-7,TRBD1,ASSPTGTGGIREQY
11,TRBV7-9,TRBJ2-7,-,ASSPPGVSEQY